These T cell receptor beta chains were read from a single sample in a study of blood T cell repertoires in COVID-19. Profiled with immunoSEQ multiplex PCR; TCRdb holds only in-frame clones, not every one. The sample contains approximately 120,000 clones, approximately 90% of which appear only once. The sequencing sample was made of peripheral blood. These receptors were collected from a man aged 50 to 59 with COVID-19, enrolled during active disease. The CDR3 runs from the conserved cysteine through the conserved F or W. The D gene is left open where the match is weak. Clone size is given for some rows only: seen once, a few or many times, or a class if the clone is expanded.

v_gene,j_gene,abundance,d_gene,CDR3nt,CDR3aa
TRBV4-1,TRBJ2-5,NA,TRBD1,TGCGCCAGCAGCCCGGACAGGGGTTCTGAAGAGACCCAGTACTTC,CASSPDRGSEETQYF
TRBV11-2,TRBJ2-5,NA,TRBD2,TGTGCCAGCAGCTTAGTAGCGGGATTTTCCGAAGAGACCCAGTACTTC,CASSLVAGFSEETQYF
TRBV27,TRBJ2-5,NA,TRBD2,TGTGCCAGCAGTCCGACATGGGGACTAGCGGGGGGAGAAGAGACCCAGTACTTC,CASSPTWGLAGGEETQYF
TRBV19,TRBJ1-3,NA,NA,TGTGCCAGTAGGTCCGGGTTTGACTCTGGAAACACCATATATTTT,CASRSGFDSGNTIYF
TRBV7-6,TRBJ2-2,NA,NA,TGTGCCAGCAGCTTGAGGTCCCCCCCAAACGGGGAGCTGTTTTTT,CASSLRSPPNGELFF
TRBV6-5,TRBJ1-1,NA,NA,TGTGCCAGCAGTTACTCGATTATCGGGGAAACTGAAGCTTTCTTT,CASSYSIIGETEAFF
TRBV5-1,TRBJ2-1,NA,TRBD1,TGCGCCAGCAGCTTGGTAGGGACAGGGGGAAAGAATGAGCAGTTCTTC,CASSLVGTGGKNEQFF
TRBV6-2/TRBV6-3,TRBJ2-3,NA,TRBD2,TGTGCCAGCAGTTACGTTGCGGGAGAGCTGATAAGCACAGATACGCAGTATTTT,CASSYVAGELISTDTQYF
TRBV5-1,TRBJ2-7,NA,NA,TGCGCCAGCAGCTTGGAATCCAGGGACGAGCAGTACTTC,CASSLESRDEQYF
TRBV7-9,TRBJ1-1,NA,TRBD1,TGTGCCAGCAGCGCCCGGGACAGGACTAACACTGAAGCTTTCTTT,CASSARDRTNTEAFF
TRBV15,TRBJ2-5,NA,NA,TGTGCCACCAGCAGTGGACGGGGAGAGACCCAGTACTTC,CATSSGRGETQYF
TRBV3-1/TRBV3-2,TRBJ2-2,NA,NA,TGTGCCAGCAGCCAAGACGGGGGCACCGGGGAGCTGTTTTTT,CASSQDGGTGELFF
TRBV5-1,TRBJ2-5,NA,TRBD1,TGCGCCAGCAGCCGCGGGACAGGATGGACCCAGTACTTC,CASSRGTGWTQYF
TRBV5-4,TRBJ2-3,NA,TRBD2,TGTGCCAGCAGCAAGGGACTAGCGGCTAGCACAGATACGCAGTATTTT,CASSKGLAASTDTQYF
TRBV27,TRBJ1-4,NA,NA,TGTGCCAGCAGATTACCAGGGGCTGGTGAAAAACTGTTTTTT,CASRLPGAGEKLFF
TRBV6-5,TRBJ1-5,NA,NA,TGTGCCAGCAGACGAACAGGGCAGGGTCAGCCCCAGCATTTT,CASRRTGQGQPQHF
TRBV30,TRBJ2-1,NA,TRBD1,TGTGCCTGGAGTGCAGGGACAGGGGGCTTCAATGAGCAGTTCTTC,CAWSAGTGGFNEQFF
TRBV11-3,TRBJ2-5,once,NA,TGTGCCAGCAGCATTTCCTCTAGCAGTGAAGAGACCCAGTACTTC,CASSISSSSEETQYF
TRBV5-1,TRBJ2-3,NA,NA,TGCGCCAGCAGCTTGTCAGGACTAATCACAGATACGCAGTATTTT,CASSLSGLITDTQYF
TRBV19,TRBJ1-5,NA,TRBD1,TGTGCCAGTGGTGGCAGGGGGTCGAAGGGTCAGCCCCAGCATTTT,CASGGRGSKGQPQHF
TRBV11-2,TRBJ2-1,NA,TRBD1,TGTGCCAGCAGCATTGGACAGGGCAACAATGAGCAGTTCTTC,CASSIGQGNNEQFF
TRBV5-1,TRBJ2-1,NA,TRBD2,TGCGCCAGCAGCTGGACCCAGAGACTAGCGGGAGGGGGGTACAATGAGCAGTTCTTC,CASSWTQRLAGGGYNEQFF
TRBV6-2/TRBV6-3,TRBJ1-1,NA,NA,TGTGCCAGCAGTCCAAGGGGCGCGGATGAAGCTTTCTTT,CASSPRGADEAFF
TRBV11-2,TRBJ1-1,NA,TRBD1,TGTGCCAGCAGCTCCGGGACAGGGAACACTGAAGCTTTCTTT,CASSSGTGNTEAFF
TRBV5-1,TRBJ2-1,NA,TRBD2,TGCGCCAGCAGCTTGAGGACTAGCGGGATGGATGAGCAGTTCTTC,CASSLRTSGMDEQFF
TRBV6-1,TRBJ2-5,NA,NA,TGTGCCAGCAGTGGGGCCTCCCTTCTCGGGACCCAGTACTTC,CASSGASLLGTQYF
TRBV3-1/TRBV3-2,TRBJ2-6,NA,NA,TGTGCCAGCAGCCAAGAGCACGGGACTTCTACGACTGGGGCCAACGTCCTGACTTTC,CASSQEHGTSTTGANVLTF
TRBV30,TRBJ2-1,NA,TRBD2,TGTGCCTGGGGCGGGAGGGCCTACAATGAGCAGTTCTTC,CAWGGRAYNEQFF
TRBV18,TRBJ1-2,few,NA,TGTGCCAGCTCACCACTAGAGAACCACTATGGCTACACCTTC,CASSPLENHYGYTF
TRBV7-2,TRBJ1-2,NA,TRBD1,TGTGCCAGCAGCAAATGGGACAGGCCGGAGGATGGCTACACCTTC,CASSKWDRPEDGYTF
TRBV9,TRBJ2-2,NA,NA,TGTGCCAGCAGCGTATCAACAGGGGGGGCCGGGGAGCTGTTTTTT,CASSVSTGGAGELFF
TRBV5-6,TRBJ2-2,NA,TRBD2,TGTGCCAGCAGCTTGGACAGCGGGAGAGGTTACACCGGGGAGCTGTTTTTT,CASSLDSGRGYTGELFF
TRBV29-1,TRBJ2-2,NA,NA,TGCAGCGTTGAGTTCCGGGAGCAGACCGGGGAGCTGTTTTTT,CSVEFREQTGELFF
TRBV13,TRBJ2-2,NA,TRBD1,TGTGCCAGCAGCTTAAGACAGGGGGCGCTCGGGGAGCTGTTTTTT,CASSLRQGALGELFF
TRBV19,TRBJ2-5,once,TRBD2,TGTGCCAGTAGCCTTCGGGGGGTAGCGGGAGGCGAGACCCAGTACTTC,CASSLRGVAGGETQYF
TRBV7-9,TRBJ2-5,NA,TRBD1,TGTGCCAGCAGCTTGCCCCCGACAGGGAGAGAGAAGGAGACCCAGTACTTC,CASSLPPTGREKETQYF
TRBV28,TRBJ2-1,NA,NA,TGTGCCAGCAGTTTAAGAACTAGCAGCTACAATGAGCAGTTCTTC,CASSLRTSSYNEQFF
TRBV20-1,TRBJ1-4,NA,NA,TGCAGTGCTAGGGGGGGGTCAAAACTGTTTTTT,CSARGGSKLFF
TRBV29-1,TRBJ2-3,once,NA,TGCAGCGTTGAAGACCAGGGCCCCAAGTATTTT,CSVEDQGPKYF
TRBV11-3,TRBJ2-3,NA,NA,TGTGCCAGCAGCTTATGGGACAAAAGCACAGATACGCAGTATTTT,CASSLWDKSTDTQYF
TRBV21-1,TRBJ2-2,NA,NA,TGTGCCAGCAGCAAAGTGTGGGCCTTCACCGGGGAGCTGTTTTTT,CASSKVWAFTGELFF